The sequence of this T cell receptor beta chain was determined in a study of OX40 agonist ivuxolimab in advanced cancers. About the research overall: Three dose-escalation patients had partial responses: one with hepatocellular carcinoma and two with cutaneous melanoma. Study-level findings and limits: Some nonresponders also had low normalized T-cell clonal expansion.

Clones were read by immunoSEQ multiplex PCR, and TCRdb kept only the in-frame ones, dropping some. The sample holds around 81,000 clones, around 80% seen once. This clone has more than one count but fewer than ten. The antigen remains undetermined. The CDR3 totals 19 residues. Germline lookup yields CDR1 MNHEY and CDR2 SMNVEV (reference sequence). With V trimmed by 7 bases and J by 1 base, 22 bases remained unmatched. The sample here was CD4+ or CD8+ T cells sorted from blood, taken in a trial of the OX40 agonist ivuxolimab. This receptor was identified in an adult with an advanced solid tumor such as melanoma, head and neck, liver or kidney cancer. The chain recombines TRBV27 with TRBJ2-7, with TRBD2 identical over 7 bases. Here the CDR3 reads CASMPNWRERGVVSYEQYF. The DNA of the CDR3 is TGTGCCAGCATGCCCAATTGGCGGGAGCGAGGGGTGGTATCCTACGAGCAGTACTTC.